This TCR beta chain was sequenced during a study of shared clonotypes between healthy human individuals. Generated by immunoSEQ multiplex PCR, the TCRdb table keeps only in-frame clones and is missing some. The repertoire consists of approximately 2.4 million clones, with approximately 96% occurring once and the leading ten covering roughly 0.13%. Whole-study results and caveats: Sampling used blood alone; tissue repertoires probably differ. Rarefaction exposed incomplete sorted-subset sequencing despite large depth. Compared with clonotypes that all four donors shared, non-shared clonotypes had lower generation probabilities.

Comment on this clone: Its antigen is unknown.

The sample comprised naive CD4+ T cells sorted from blood. The subset here: CD45RA+ positively selected. This TCR came from a man aged 18 to 29 in good health.

CDR3 in amino acids: CASSFLGHGYTF. The CDR3 nucleotides are TGTGCCAGCAGTTTTCTCGGGCACGGCTACACCTTC. The chain employs TRBV28 and TRBJ1-2; no firm D call. The CDR3 covers 12 residues. V was trimmed by 3 bases and J by 8 bases, leaving 10 bases between them. Germline-derived CDR1 and CDR2 are MDHEN and SYDVKM.